This T cell receptor (beta chain) was observed in a study of response to subunit inactivated influenza vaccine. This clonotype was recorded a few times. What it binds is unknown. This CDR3 is built from 11 residues. CDR1 GTSNPN and CDR2 SVGIG come from the germline V gene (reference sequence). V lost 5 bases and J 2 bases, leaving 4 bases between the germline ends. MiXCR, run by TCRdb on the RT-PCR reads, gives a single entry per CDR3 protein. The table shows more than 450,000 distinct CDR3 sequences, with roughly 10% occurring only once. General study results and limits: Few additional T cells are recruited per seasonal influenza vaccination, authors suggested.

The sequence was obtained from a man aged 50 to 59 who received an inactivated influenza vaccine. The gene calls are TRBV30 and TRBJ2-1; D is unresolved. The sample here was PBMCs from blood, taken on the day of vaccination. The chain's CDR3 is CAWGTYNEQFF. CDR3 DNA sequence: TGTGCCTGGGGGACCTACAATGAGCAGTTCTTC.